The clone carrying this T cell receptor beta chain occurred many times. V was clipped by 8 bases and J by 3 bases, with 11 bases between them. This CDR3 contains 13 residues. CDR1 ENHRY and CDR2 SYGVKD come from the germline V gene. TCRdb processed the RT-PCR reads anew with MiXCR; each CDR3 protein has one entry. This sample has almost 700,000 distinct CDR3 sequences, with approximately 15% found just once. The sample taken for sequencing was memory CD4+ T cells from blood. The chain uses TRBV10-3 and TRBJ2-1; D may be TRBD1 (5 bases). This clonotype was sampled from a female donor in good health, serving as a healthy control. The CDR3 nucleotides read TGTGCCATCGGTAATCAGGGCTACAATGAGCAGTTCTTC. This encodes CAIGNQGYNEQFF.